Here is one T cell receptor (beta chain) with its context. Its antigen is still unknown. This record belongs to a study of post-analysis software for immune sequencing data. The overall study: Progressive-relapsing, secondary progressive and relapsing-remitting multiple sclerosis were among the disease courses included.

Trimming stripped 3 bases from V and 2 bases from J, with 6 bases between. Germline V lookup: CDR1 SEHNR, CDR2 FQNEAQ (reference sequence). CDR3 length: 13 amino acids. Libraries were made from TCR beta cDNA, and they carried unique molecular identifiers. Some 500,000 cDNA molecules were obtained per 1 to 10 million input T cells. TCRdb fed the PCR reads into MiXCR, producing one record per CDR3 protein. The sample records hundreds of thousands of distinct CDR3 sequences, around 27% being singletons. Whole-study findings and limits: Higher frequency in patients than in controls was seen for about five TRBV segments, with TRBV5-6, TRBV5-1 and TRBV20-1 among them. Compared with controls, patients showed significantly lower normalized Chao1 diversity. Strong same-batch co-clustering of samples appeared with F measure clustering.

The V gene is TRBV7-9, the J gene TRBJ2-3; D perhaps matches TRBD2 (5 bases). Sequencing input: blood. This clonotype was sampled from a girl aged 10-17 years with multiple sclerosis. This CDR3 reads CASSFRDTDTQYF. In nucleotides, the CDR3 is TGTGCCAGCAGCTTTCGGGACACAGATACGCAGTATTTT.